One and the same sample provided the 30 T cell receptor beta chains below, sequenced in a study of T cell clonality in common variable immunodeficiency. The table came from immunoSEQ multiplex PCR; TCRdb's copy has only in-frame clones and leaves some out. This record lists some 40,000 clones, none seen once only, and the top ten clones contain more than 2.5%. The sample was peripheral blood mononuclear cells. These receptors all stem from a person between 18 and 75 years old in good health.

CDR3 bases read: TGTGCCAGTAGAGAAGCTAGCGGGAGGATTGAGACG. Residues: CASREASGRIET. The full CDR3 reads CASREASGRIETQYF. This chain connects TRBV19 to TRBJ2-3; 11 bases map to TRBD2. The read ends 3 residues early relative to the CDR3; the germline J gene fills the gap. The CDR3 runs 15 residues. The germline V gene has CDR1 LNHDA and CDR2 SQIVND (reference sequence).

The table lists this clone with a few counts. The read falls 3 residues short of the CDR3 end, and the missing part is taken from the germline J gene. This chain links TRBV19 with TRBJ1-1; TRBD1 matches at 10 bases. CDR3 length: 16 residues. Trimming at V came to 0 bases and at J to 7 bases, leaving 8 bases not matched to a gene. Germline lookup yields CDR1 LNHDA and CDR2 SQIVND (reference sequence). This CDR3 reads CASSIEGTGAPYEAFF. CDR3 bases read: TGTGCCAGTAGTATAGAAGGGACAGGGGCTCCTTATGAA.

The sample holds many counts of this clone. CDR3 DNA (partial): TGTGCCAGCAGCGTAGGTAGAGCGGATAAGTACCAAGAGACC. Its translation is CASSVGRADKYQET. Given in full, the CDR3 is CASSVGRADKYQETQYF. The V call is TRBV9, the J call TRBJ2-5; possible D gene TRBD2, 5 bases. The DNA ends 3 residues before the CDR3 does, and the rest of the CDR3 is filled in from the germline J gene. The CDR3 has 17 amino acids. Germline V gene data show CDR1 as SGDLS and CDR2 as YYNGEE. The ends were cut back, 0 bases at V and 0 bases at J, with 15 bases in the middle.

This clone has more than one count but fewer than ten. The read comes to an end 3 residues before the CDR3 does, leaving the germline J gene to fill in the end. V gene TRBV7-9 combines with J gene TRBJ2-7; the match to TRBD1 covers 7 bases. The CDR3 has 14 amino acids. V was clipped by 8 bases and J by 3 bases; unmatched bases: 10. Germline V gives CDR1 SEHNR, CDR2 FQNEAQ (reference sequence). This chain's CDR3 is CASSEDRTNYEQYF. Incomplete CDR3 DNA: TGTGCCAGCTCCGAGGACAGGACAAACTACGAG.

This clone has a count of ten or more. Sequencing ends 3 residues short of the CDR3 end; the germline J gene provides the rest. This sequence joins TRBV5-4 and TRBJ1-1; 10 nucleotides agree with TRBD1. The CDR3 is made up of 15 amino acids. Germline trimming cut 4 bases from V and 4 bases from J; bases unmatched to any gene: 7. Germline values: CDR1 SGHNT, CDR2 YYREEE (reference sequence). The CDR3 sequence: CASSQGQGRSTEAFF. The DNA read from the CDR3 is TGTGCCAGCAGCCAGGGACAGGGGAGGAGCACTGAA.

Comment on this clone: The CDR3 is cut off 3 residues early in the read; its end comes from the germline J gene. The rearrangement links TRBV19 to TRBJ1-2; D is undetermined. Germline-derived CDR1 and CDR2 are LNHDA and SQIVND (reference sequence). This CDR3 contains 15 residues. The sequenced part of the CDR3 DNA is TGTGCCAGTAGTATCGCACTAGCAGATTACAATGAC. Translating it yields CASSIALADYND. The whole CDR3 is CASSIALADYNDYTF.

At least ten counts were recorded for this clone. CDR3 amino acids: CSASGGDRVNQPQHF. The sequenced CDR3 bases are TGCAGTGCTAGCGGGGGTGACAGGGTCAATCAGCCC. This chain links TRBV20-1 with TRBJ1-5; 7 positions match TRBD1. Read sequence stops 3 residues before the CDR3 end, and the germline J gene provides the missing end. Unmatched junction bases numbered 8, after V lost 3 bases and J lost 3 bases. CDR3 size: 15 residues. Germline V gives CDR1 DFQATT, CDR2 SNEGSKA (reference sequence).

This clone has just a few counts. The read falls 3 residues short of the CDR3 end, and the missing part is taken from the germline J gene. The V gene is TRBV27, the J gene TRBJ2-7; TRBD2 agrees at 7 bases. The CDR3 length is 14 residues. V shed 6 bases and J 3 bases; nucleotides not matched to a gene: 8. CDR1 is MNHEY and CDR2 is SMNVEV in the germline V gene (reference sequence). The CDR3 DNA, read in part, is TGTGCCAGCAGGAATAGCGGGTCCAACTACGAG. It yields the protein CASRNSGSNYE. The complete CDR3 reads CASRNSGSNYEQYF.

There are many counts of this clone. The read ends 3 residues before the CDR3 terminus; that terminus is restored from the germline J gene. The chain combines TRBV7-2 with TRBJ2-7; 8 positions agree with TRBD1. The CDR3 is 15 amino acids. Germline CDR1 reads SGHTA; CDR2 reads FQGNSA. With 4 bases clipped from V and 5 bases from J, the junction kept 10 bases outside the gene matches. The CDR3 bases that were read are TGTGCCAGCAGCTCCCGGACAGGGATTAACAACGAG. It translates to CASSSRTGINNE. The whole CDR3 sequence is CASSSRTGINNEQYF.

This clone was seen repeatedly, ten times or more. The read comes to an end 3 residues before the CDR3 does, leaving the germline J gene to fill in the end. V gene TRBV5-1 combines with J gene TRBJ2-2, with a tentative D call TRBD1 (6 bases). V dropped 5 bases and J dropped 1 base, with 15 bases sitting between them. This CDR3 is 16 amino acids long. CDR1 and CDR2 from the germline V gene are SGHRS and YFSETQ. CDR3 bases read: TGCGCCAGCAGACCCGGACAGAATCTGAACACCGGGGAG. This gives the protein CASRPGQNLNTGE. The full-length CDR3 reads as CASRPGQNLNTGELFF.

This clone came up many times. The CDR3 extends 3 residues past the end of the read, so its final part is completed from the germline J gene. The chain has TRBV20-1 and TRBJ1-2; the match to TRBD1 covers 8 bases. V trimming: 6 bases; J trimming: 0 bases; junction bases outside the gene matches: 6. The germline CDR1 and CDR2 sequences are DFQATT and SNEGSKA (reference sequence). The CDR3 runs 14 residues. The CDR3 DNA, read in part, is TGCAGTGCCCCAGACAGGGGAACTAACTATGGC. The encoded protein is CSAPDRGTNYG. The whole CDR3 reads CSAPDRGTNYGYTF.

In its sample, this clone was seen many times. The CDR3 protein is CASSREGYEQYF. The DNA read from the CDR3 is TGTGCCAGCAGCCGCGAGGGGTACGAG. The gene calls are TRBV11-2 and TRBJ2-7, with D perhaps assigned TRBD1 or TRBD2 (5 bases each). Read sequence stops 3 residues before the CDR3 end, and the germline J gene provides the missing end. Germline CDR1 reads SGHAT; CDR2 reads FQNNGV. This CDR3 spans 12 amino acids. Deletions cut 5 bases from V and 4 bases from J, with 9 bases between.

This clone was detected a few times. From the germline J gene comes the end of the CDR3, since the read stops 3 residues before it. The rearrangement uses TRBV6-2 or TRBV6-3 and TRBJ1-2, with 7 bases identical to TRBD1. The CDR3 has 15 residues. Germline V gene data show CDR1 as MNHEY and CDR2 as SVGEGT. The CDR3 is CASSYFAANRGSYTF. The covered CDR3 bases are TGTGCCAGCAGTTATTTCGCCGCAAACAGGGGTAGC.

This clone was counted many times. The read stops 3 residues short of the end of the CDR3; the missing end is completed from the germline J gene. This chain uses TRBV6-1 with TRBJ2-2; TRBD2 is a possible D gene (5 bases). Between the trimmed V and J ends, which lost 3 bases and 8 bases, there was a span of 16 bases. The germline V gene has CDR1 MNHNS and CDR2 SASEGT. The CDR3 is made up of 15 amino acids. CDR3: CASSDEVRRGGELFF. Incomplete CDR3 DNA: TGTGCCAGCAGTGATGAGGTCCGGCGCGGGGGGGAG.

A note on this clone: The read is 3 residues too short to cover the CDR3 end, so that end is filled in from the germline J gene. The rearrangement joins TRBV7-9 to TRBJ1-1; D gene ambiguous. Germline CDR1 reads SEHNR; CDR2 reads FQNEAQ (reference sequence). The CDR3 has 12 residues. The CDR3 reads CASSLGFSLAFF. Incomplete CDR3 DNA: TGTGCCAGCAGCTTAGGGTTCTCACTA.

This clone was detected many times. Read data end 3 residues before the CDR3 end; the end is taken from the germline J gene. The V gene is TRBV6-1, the J gene TRBJ2-1; TRBD1 is a possible D gene (6 bases). Germline V gives CDR1 MNHNS, CDR2 SASEGT. V was pared by 2 bases and J by 6 bases, with 8 bases between. CDR3 length: 13 amino acids. The sequenced CDR3 bases are TGTGCCAGCAGTGAAAGACAGGCCAATGAG. This translates into CASSERQANE. The entire CDR3 protein is CASSERQANEQFF.

About this clone: The CDR3 end is not reached by the read, which stops 3 residues before it; the germline J gene fills it in. This chain connects TRBV7-2 to TRBJ2-7; D uncertain. Trimming removed 4 bases at V and 5 bases at J, with 6 bases between. Germline V lookup: CDR1 SGHTA, CDR2 FQGNSA. CDR3 length: 11 amino acids. Partial CDR3 DNA: TGTGCCAGCAGCTCCCAGAACGAG. It is translated as CASSSQNE. The entire CDR3 sequence reads CASSSQNEQYF.

There are many counts of this clone. The read finishes 3 residues shy of the CDR3 end, and the germline J gene is used to complete it. The V and J genes are TRBV7-6 and TRBJ2-5, with D unresolved. Trimming took off 2 bases at V and 2 bases at J, with 9 bases between the two ends. CDR1 and CDR2 (germline): SGHVS, FNYEAQ. CDR3 length: 14 residues. The CDR3 loop reads CASSLRGEQETQYF. The covered CDR3 bases are TGTGCCAGCAGCTTACGCGGCGAACAAGAGACC.

In its sample, this clone was seen many times. The CDR3 end is not reached by the read, which stops 3 residues before it; the germline J gene fills it in. The chain couples TRBV30 to TRBJ1-3; no firm D call. The CDR3 has 15 residues. The germline V and J ends were trimmed by 4 bases and 0 bases, with 13 bases remaining between them. Germline lookup yields CDR1 GTSNPN and CDR2 SVGIG (reference sequence). The sequenced part of the CDR3 DNA is TGTGCCTGGATGTCGACACATAACTCTGGAAACACC. It specifies CAWMSTHNSGNT. The whole CDR3 protein reads CAWMSTHNSGNTIYF. Full variable domain (outside the CDR3, taken from reference TRBV30 and TRBJ1-3): SQTIHQWPATLVQPVGSPLSLECTVEGTSNPNLYWYRQAAGRGLQLLFYSVGIGQISSEVPQNLSASRPQDRQFILSSKKLLLSDSGFYLCAWMSTHNSGNTIYFGEGSWLTVV.

Only a few counts were recorded for this clone. The read comes to an end 3 residues before the CDR3 does, leaving the germline J gene to fill in the end. The V gene is TRBV7-6, the J gene TRBJ1-1, with D possibly being TRBD1 (6 bases). This CDR3 spans 13 amino acids. Trimming stripped 3 bases from V and 4 bases from J, with 9 bases between. Germline-derived CDR1 and CDR2 are SGHVS and FNYEAQ. The sequenced part of the CDR3 DNA is TGTGCCAGCAGCTTCCAGGGGAGCACTGAA. This translates into CASSFQGSTE. The CDR3 as a whole reads CASSFQGSTEAFF.

This clone was detected many times. The CDR3 extends 3 residues past the end of the read, so its final part is completed from the germline J gene. The chain recombines TRBV5-1 with TRBJ2-3; D gene uncertain. From germline, CDR1 is SGHRS and CDR2 YFSETQ. The CDR3 extends over 16 amino acids. V was clipped by 0 bases and J by 5 bases, with 16 bases between them. The CDR3 loop is CASSLGFHSSEDTQYF. CDR3 DNA, as far as it was read: TGCGCCAGCAGCTTGGGGTTTCATTCATCAGAAGATACG.

This clone was picked up many times. Read sequence stops 3 residues before the CDR3 end, and the germline J gene provides the missing end. This chain connects TRBV5-1 to TRBJ1-1; 10 bases map to TRBD1. Germline-derived CDR1 and CDR2 are SGHRS and YFSETQ. The J segment lost 4 bases and the V segment lost 4 bases, leaving 4 bases of the junction unmatched. This CDR3 has 14 amino acids. CDR3 DNA, as far as it was read: TGCGCCAGCAGCATGGGACAGGGGAGCACTGAA. It translates to CASSMGQGSTE. The full CDR3 is CASSMGQGSTEAFF.

This clone was counted ten times or more. The CDR3 loop is CASSLGVLGEKLFF. The sequenced CDR3 bases are TGTGCCAGCAGCTTAGGAGTTTTAGGGGAAAAA. The V gene is TRBV7-2, the J gene TRBJ1-4; D remains ambiguous. The sequenced fragment ends 3 residues before the CDR3 boundary, so the rest is inferred from the germline J gene. The CDR3 consists of 14 residues. Germline V lookup: CDR1 SGHTA, CDR2 FQGNSA. Trimming left V 1 base short and J 8 bases short, with 11 bases between.

This clone was observed many times. The CDR3 end falls 3 residues outside the read, so it is completed with the germline J gene. This chain uses TRBV12-3 or TRBV12-4 with TRBJ1-4, with D hard to call. The CDR3 is made up of 15 amino acids. V was pared by 0 bases and J by 5 bases, with 10 bases between. The CDR3: CASSLALGSNEKLFF. The DNA read from the CDR3 is TGTGCCAGCAGTTTAGCTCTGGGCTCAAATGAAAAA.

This clone has ten or more counts. With the read ending 3 residues before the CDR3 end, the germline J gene is used to fill in that end. V usage is TRBV29-1 and J usage is TRBJ2-5, with D uncertain. Germline CDR1 reads SQVTM; CDR2 reads ANQGSEA. V was trimmed by 6 bases and J by 2 bases, leaving 10 bases between them. This CDR3 spans 12 amino acids. The DNA read from the CDR3 is TGCAGCGTATCTATAGGGCAAGAGACC. Translated: CSVSIGQET. The whole CDR3 sequence reads CSVSIGQETQYF.

This clone occurred many times. From the germline J gene comes the end of the CDR3, since the read stops 3 residues before it. The chain is built from TRBV20-1 and TRBJ2-3, with D tentatively TRBD1 (7 bases). Germline assignment: CDR1 DFQATT and CDR2 SNEGSKA (reference sequence). The CDR3 consists of 14 residues. The ends were cut back, 3 bases at V and 6 bases at J, with 16 bases in the middle. CDR3 in amino acids: CSASGQVGGDTQYF. The covered CDR3 bases are TGCAGTGCTAGTGGACAGGTGGGAGGCGATACG.

Concerning this clone itself: The DNA ends 3 residues before the CDR3 does, and the rest of the CDR3 is filled in from the germline J gene. The chain combines TRBV19 with TRBJ2-1; possible D gene TRBD2, 5 bases. The CDR3 runs 16 residues. Trimming pared 7 bases from V and 9 bases from J, leaving 25 bases between. The germline V gene encodes CDR1 LNHDA and CDR2 SQIVND (reference sequence). The CDR3 loop is CASNVVASTIQSEQFF. Partial CDR3 DNA: TGTGCCAGTAATGTAGTTGCATCGACTATTCAAAGTGAG.

CDR3 in amino acids: CASSDFRTDNYNDYTF. The CDR3 DNA, read in part, is TGTGCCAGCAGTGACTTCCGGACTGATAACTACAATGAC. The rearrangement links TRBV6-4 to TRBJ1-2; D uncertain. The read comes to an end 3 residues before the CDR3 does, leaving the germline J gene to fill in the end. This CDR3 region has 16 residues. Germline V gene lookup returns CDR1 MRHNA and CDR2 SNTAGT.

Remarks on this clone: The CDR3 end is not reached by the read, which stops 3 residues before it; the germline J gene fills it in. The chain joins TRBV7-9 to TRBJ1-2, with D possibly being TRBD1 (5 bases). The germline gives CDR1 SEHNR, CDR2 FQNEAQ (reference sequence). The CDR3 is made up of 13 amino acids. CDR3 protein: CASSPRQSYDYTF. The part of the CDR3 DNA that was read is TGTGCCAGCAGCCCCCGACAGTCCTACGAC.

At least ten counts were recorded for this clone. Read sequence stops 3 residues before the CDR3 end, and the germline J gene provides the missing end. This sequence joins TRBV19 and TRBJ2-7; the match to TRBD2 covers 10 bases. Germline assignment: CDR1 LNHDA and CDR2 SQIVND (reference sequence). V lost 7 bases, J lost 3 bases, and 6 bases stayed unmatched. This CDR3 spans 14 amino acids. Here the CDR3 reads CASTPSGRVYEQYF. CDR3 DNA (partial): TGTGCCAGTACCCCTAGCGGGAGAGTCTACGAG.